This TCR beta chain was recorded in a study of blood T cells in healthy people across ages. The wider study: Every two T cells gave about one barcoded beta molecule via template switching.

Trimming shortened V by 5 bases and J by 1 base, and 6 bases separated the two germline ends. The CDR3 length is 11 residues. Germline CDR1 DFQATT, CDR2 SNEGSKA (reference sequence). Primed by a sample-barcoded 5' primer and a J-beta primer mix, a second PCR proceeded for about 7 to 11 cycles. TCRdb independently ran MiXCR on the 5' RACE reads; one entry per CDR3 protein. The data contain 1.5 million to 1.9 million distinct CDR3 sequences, 40% to 45% of them singletons. Isolation yielded PBMCs, at least 7 million per sample, in every case. Total RNA amounts of at least 5 micrograms were extracted per sample. This clonotype was seen more than once but under ten times.

Sequencing was performed on blood. The V and J genes are TRBV20-1 and TRBJ2-7, with unresolved D. The receptor comes from a woman aged 18-29 years in good health. In nucleotides, the CDR3 is TGCAGTGCTCCTTATTCCTACGAGCAGTACTTC. Its protein product is CSAPYSYEQYF.